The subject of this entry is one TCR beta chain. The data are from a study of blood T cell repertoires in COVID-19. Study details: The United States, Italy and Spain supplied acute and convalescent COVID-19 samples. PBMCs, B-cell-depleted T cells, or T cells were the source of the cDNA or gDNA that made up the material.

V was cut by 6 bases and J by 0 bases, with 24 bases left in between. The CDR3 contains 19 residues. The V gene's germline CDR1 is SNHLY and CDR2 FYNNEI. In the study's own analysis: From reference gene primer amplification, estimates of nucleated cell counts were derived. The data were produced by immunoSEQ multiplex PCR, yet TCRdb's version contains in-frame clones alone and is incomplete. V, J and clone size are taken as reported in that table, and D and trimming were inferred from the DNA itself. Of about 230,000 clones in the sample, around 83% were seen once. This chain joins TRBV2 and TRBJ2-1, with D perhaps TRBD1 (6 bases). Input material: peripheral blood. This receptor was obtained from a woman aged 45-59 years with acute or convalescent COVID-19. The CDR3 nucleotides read TGTGCCAGCAGCCGAAACAACCACAGGGAACTGGGCTCCTACAATGAGCAGTTCTTC. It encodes CASSRNNHRELGSYNEQFF. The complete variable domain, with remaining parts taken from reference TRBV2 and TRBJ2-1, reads EPEVTQTPSHQVTQMGQEVILRCVPISNHLYFYWYRQILGQKVEFLVSFYNNEISEKSEIFDDQFSVERPDGSNFTLKIRSTKLEDSAMYFCASSRNNHRELGSYNEQFFGPGTRLTVL.